This T cell receptor beta chain derives from a study of type 1 and type 2 diabetes patients. This CDR3 is 15 amino acids long. V lost 5 bases and J lost 5, with 19 bases in between. The germline CDR1 and CDR2 sequences are MNHEY and SMNVEV (reference sequence). Amplification started from genomic DNA. Multiplex PCR with 30 forward and 13 reverse primers amplified the TCR beta CDR3. Each CDR3 protein is one row after TCRdb ran MiXCR on the multiplex PCR reads. The repertoire includes about 250,000 distinct CDR3 sequences, approximately 50% of them detected once, and around 15% sits in the top ten. This sequence was found in a young man with type 2 diabetes. The J gene is TRBJ2-7, the V gene TRBV27; TRBD2 is a possible D gene (6 bases). Sequenced sample: peripheral blood mononuclear cells (PBMCs). Here the CDR3 reads CASSPWTIGPNEQYF. CDR3 bases: TGTGCCAGCAGTCCCTGGACTATAGGCCCGAACGAGCAGTACTTC.